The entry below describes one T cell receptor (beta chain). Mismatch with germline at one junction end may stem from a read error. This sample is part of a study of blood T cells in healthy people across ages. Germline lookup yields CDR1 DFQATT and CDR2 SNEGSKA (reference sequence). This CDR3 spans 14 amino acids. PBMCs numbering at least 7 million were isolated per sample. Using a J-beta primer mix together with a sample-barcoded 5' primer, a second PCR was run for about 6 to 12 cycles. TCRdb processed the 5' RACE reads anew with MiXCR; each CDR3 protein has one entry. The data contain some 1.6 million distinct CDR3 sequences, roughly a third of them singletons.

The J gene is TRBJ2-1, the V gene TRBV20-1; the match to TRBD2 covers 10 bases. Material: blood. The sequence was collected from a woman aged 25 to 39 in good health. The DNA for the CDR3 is TGCAGTGCTCCTGATAGCGGGAGGAACAATGAGCAGTGCTTC. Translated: CSAPDSGRNNEQCF.